These 15 T cell receptor beta chains originate from one sample sequenced in a study of blood T cell repertoires in COVID-19 (dated by TCRdb to the early 2020s). Receptor amplification or capture employed the immunoSEQ multiplex PCR assay. The immuneACCESS repertoire file appears here via TCRdb, limited to in-frame rearrangements. These files lack a portion of the clones; in checked studies, under half of the deficit traces to unresolved V genes, and the cause of the others is not known. The sample table records approximately 180,000 clones; 82% of these occur just once. The ten largest clones capture roughly 8.1% of the sample. The material sequenced was peripheral blood. The origin of the receptors is a woman in her 70s with acute or convalescent COVID-19.

The chain uses TRBV6-5 and TRBJ2-7; 8 nucleotides line up with TRBD1. From germline, CDR1 is MNHEY and CDR2 SVGAGI. V dropped 0 bases and J dropped 3; count of bases not matched to a gene: 4. This CDR3 comprises 15 residues. The CDR3: CASSYSNRGIYEQYF. DNA of the CDR3: TGTGCCAGCAGTTACTCGAACAGGGGGATCTACGAGCAGTACTTC.

The chain carries TRBV4-1 and TRBJ2-7, with D possibly being TRBD1 (6 bases). The V gene's germline CDR1 is MGHRA and CDR2 YSYEKL. The V end was cut by 2 bases, the J end by 2 bases, with 13 bases between. The CDR3 totals 15 residues. CDR3: CASSQMAGATYEQYF. CDR3 DNA: TGCGCCAGCAGCCAAATGGCAGGGGCGACCTACGAGCAGTACTTC.

The chain has TRBV2 and TRBJ1-3; D perhaps matches TRBD1 (6 bases). The CDR3 is made up of 14 amino acids. Germline values: CDR1 SNHLY, CDR2 FYNNEI. V was cut by 4 bases and J by 2 bases, with 9 bases left in between. CDR3 sequence reads: CASSVQGPGNTIYF. CDR3 sequence (DNA): TGTGCCAGCAGTGTACAGGGACCTGGAAACACCATATATTTT.

The chain carries TRBV5-6 and TRBJ2-7, with D possibly being TRBD1 (6 bases). Germline V gene sequence: CDR1 SGHDT, CDR2 YYEEEE. Trimming pared 4 bases from V and 5 bases from J, leaving 10 bases between. The CDR3 contains 12 residues. CDR3 nucleotides: TGTGCCAGCAGCCCGCCAGGGGACGAGCAGTACTTC. This sequence encodes CASSPPGDEQYF.

Here the CDR3 reads CASSQNPRVDYEQYF. The CDR3 DNA reads as TGTGCCAGCAGCCAAAATCCGAGGGTCGACTACGAGCAGTACTTC. The V and J genes are TRBV3-1 (or the pseudogene TRBV3-2) and TRBJ2-7; a possible D gene is TRBD2 (5 bases). Germline V gives CDR1 LGHDT, CDR2 YNNKEL (reference sequence). V lost 2 bases, J lost 3 bases, and 14 bases lay in between. The CDR3 contains 15 residues.

The chain has TRBV6-5 and TRBJ2-7; D perhaps matches TRBD1 (6 bases). The CDR3 totals 15 residues. V dropped 5 bases and J dropped 3 bases, with 17 bases sitting between them. Germline V gene lookup returns CDR1 MNHEY and CDR2 SVGAGI. The CDR3 region is CASSLSGTRDYEQYF. The CDR3 DNA is TGTGCCAGCAGTCTATCCGGGACACGGGACTACGAGCAGTACTTC.

This clone was seen a few times. Here the CDR3 reads CASSMTRDYNTGELFF. The CDR3 nucleotides read TGTGCCAGTAGTATGACCCGGGACTACAACACCGGGGAGCTGTTTTTT. This chain uses TRBV19 with TRBJ2-2, with TRBD2 identical over 7 bases. CDR3 length: 16 amino acids. Germline CDR1 LNHDA, CDR2 SQIVND (reference sequence). Trimming at V came to 3 bases and at J to 2 bases, leaving 6 bases not matched to a gene.

The chain recombines TRBV30 with TRBJ2-1, with TRBD1 matching over 9 bases. V lost 4 bases and J lost 6; bases outside the gene matches: 4. There are 13 residues in the CDR3. CDR1 GTSNPN and CDR2 SVGIG come from the germline V gene (reference sequence). The CDR3 nucleotides are TGTGCCTGGATAGACAGGGGGAGCAATGAGCAGTTCTTC. This sequence encodes CAWIDRGSNEQFF.

V usage is TRBV19 and J usage is TRBJ2-2; weak D call: TRBD1 (6 bases). This CDR3 spans 15 amino acids. Germline CDR1 reads LNHDA; CDR2 reads SQIVND (reference sequence). V gave up 7 bases and J gave up 2 bases, with 14 bases separating them. CDR3 sequence: CASKWGRLNTGELFF. The CDR3 DNA reads as TGTGCCAGTAAATGGGGGCGTCTCAACACCGGGGAGCTGTTTTTT.

The chain joins TRBV18 to TRBJ1-5; 8 nucleotides line up with TRBD1. The germline CDR1 and CDR2 sequences are KGHSH and LQKENI. The CDR3 has 15 residues. V shed 6 bases and J 4 bases; nucleotides not matched to a gene: 8. DNA for the CDR3: TGTGCCAGCTCCGCAGGACAGGGCAAAAATCAGCCCCAGCATTTT. Amino acid sequence: CASSAGQGKNQPQHF.

The chain couples TRBV7-6 to TRBJ2-5; a weak D match, TRBD2 (5 bases). Between the trimmed V and J ends, which lost 1 base and 5 bases, there was a span of 20 bases. The length of the CDR3 is 17 residues. CDR1 and CDR2 (germline): SGHVS, FNYEAQ. CDR3 sequence: CASSLGSGGWGEETQYF. CDR3 coding DNA: TGTGCCAGCAGCTTAGGATCTGGTGGGTGGGGAGAGGAGACCCAGTACTTC.

CDR3 DNA: TGTGCCACCAGTGACAAAAGCGCGTCGATCCAGCCCCAGCATTTT. Translating it yields CATSDKSASIQPQHF. V and J are TRBV24-1 and TRBJ1-5; D is unresolved. The germline gives CDR1 KGHDR, CDR2 SFDVKD. The CDR3 is 15 amino acids. V gave up 4 bases and J gave up 7 bases, with 16 bases separating them.

This clone has just one count. The gene calls are TRBV5-5 and TRBJ1-3; TRBD1 aligns across 7 bases. The CDR3 consists of 17 residues. With V trimmed by 0 bases and J by 0 bases, 6 bases remained unmatched. The germline V gene has CDR1 SGHKS and CDR2 YYEKEE (reference sequence). DNA for the CDR3: TGTGCCAGCAGCTTGGGGGGACAGCTCTTCTCTGGAAACACCATATATTTT. Translated, it gives CASSLGGQLFSGNTIYF.

This clone has just a few counts. The J gene is TRBJ2-7, the V gene TRBV10-2; TRBD2 is a possible D gene (6 bases). Germline CDR1 is WSHSY and CDR2 is SAAADI. This CDR3 contains 13 residues. V lost 5 bases and J lost 6, with 14 bases in between. CDR3 residues: CASSPPGEPEQYF. The DNA for the CDR3 is TGCGCCAGCAGTCCCCCGGGGGAGCCCGAGCAGTACTTC.

V usage is TRBV19 and J usage is TRBJ2-1; D may be TRBD2 (6 bases). The germline V gene encodes CDR1 LNHDA and CDR2 SQIVND (reference sequence). V dropped 7 bases and J dropped 0 bases, with 19 bases sitting between them. The CDR3 totals 17 residues. The CDR3 protein is CASNPGTHKSSYNEQFF. The CDR3 nucleotides are TGTGCCAGTAATCCCGGGACTCACAAAAGCTCCTACAATGAGCAGTTCTTC.